The rows below give T cell receptor beta chains drawn from one sample of a study of cytomegalovirus exposure and HLA in healthy donors. Clones were read by immunoSEQ multiplex PCR, and TCRdb kept only the in-frame ones, dropping some. This sample has 120,000 or so clones; over 60% occur once, and the top ten carry under 3%. What was sequenced was PBMCs. These receptors came from a woman in her sixties or seventies in good health and CMV-seropositive. The CDR3 runs from the conserved cysteine through the conserved F or W. Fields, in order: CDR3 DNA, CDR3 protein, J gene, clone size, D gene, V gene, CDR3 length. A D gene is named only where the DNA matches it firmly. For some rows the clone size is stated as once, few or many, or as a class when expanded; others skip it.

DNA: TGTGCCATCGGGGCAGCGGGAGGGACTAGCACAGATACGCAGTATTTT
CDR3: CAIGAAGGTSTDTQYF
J: TRBJ2-3
size: .
D: TRBD2
V: TRBV10-3
length: 16

DNA: TGTGCCAGCAGCTTAGTTGTTAGCGGGGTTTTCTCTGGGGCCAACGTCCTGACTTTC
CDR3: CASSLVVSGVFSGANVLTF
J: TRBJ2-6
size: .
D: TRBD2
V: TRBV7-9
length: 19

DNA: TGCGCCAGCAGCTTGCGACAGGGTGTATCCTACGAGCAGTACTTC
CDR3: CASSLRQGVSYEQYF
J: TRBJ2-7
size: .
D: TRBD1
V: TRBV5-1
length: 15

DNA: TGTGCCAGCAGCCCAGGGGGTGGGGAGCCCTACGAGCAGTACTTC
CDR3: CASSPGGGEPYEQYF
J: TRBJ2-7
size: .
D: TRBD1
V: TRBV7-9
length: 15

DNA: TGTGCTAGTGGCGACGGACAAACAGGGGGTTCACCCCTCCACTTT
CDR3: CASGDGQTGGSPLHF
J: TRBJ1-6
size: .
D: TRBD1
V: TRBV12-5
length: 15

DNA: TGTGCCAGCAGCTGGGATAAGCCGGGACAGGGGTTCACTGAAGCTTTCTTT
CDR3: CASSWDKPGQGFTEAFF
J: TRBJ1-1
size: .
D: TRBD1
V: TRBV5-4
length: 17

DNA: TGCGCCAGCAGCTTTTTGCCGGGCCAAGAGACCCAGTACTTC
CDR3: CASSFLPGQETQYF
J: TRBJ2-5
size: .
D: .
V: TRBV5-1
length: 14

DNA: TGCGCCAGCAGTTACGACACCAACTATGGCTACACCTTC
CDR3: CASSYDTNYGYTF
J: TRBJ1-2
size: .
D: .
V: TRBV5-1
length: 13

DNA: TGTGCCAGCGTGGGTAGGGGACAGGCGAACACTGAAGCTTTCTTT
CDR3: CASVGRGQANTEAFF
J: TRBJ1-1
size: .
D: TRBD1
V: TRBV25-1
length: 15

DNA: TGTGCCAGCAGTGAAGGATGGATTGGAGATCCTAACTATGGCTACACCTTC
CDR3: CASSEGWIGDPNYGYTF
J: TRBJ1-2
size: once
D: .
V: TRBV6-1
length: 17

DNA: TGTGCCAGCAGTCTGACAGAAAACTATGGCTACACCTTC
CDR3: CASSLTENYGYTF
J: TRBJ1-2
size: .
D: .
V: TRBV25-1
length: 13

DNA: TGTGCCAGCTCACCGAGGACACCACAAGATACGCAGTATTTT
CDR3: CASSPRTPQDTQYF
J: TRBJ2-3
size: .
D: .
V: TRBV18
length: 14

DNA: TGTGCCATCAGTGAGTTTAGCGGTAGCACAGATACGCAGTATTTT
CDR3: CAISEFSGSTDTQYF
J: TRBJ2-3
size: .
D: .
V: TRBV10-3
length: 15

DNA: TGTGCCAGCAAGACTAGCGGGAGCTCCTACAATGAGCAGTTCTTC
CDR3: CASKTSGSSYNEQFF
J: TRBJ2-1
size: .
D: TRBD2
V: TRBV6-4
length: 15

DNA: TGTGCCAGCAGCACCCCTAGGGGGGGAGTATCGAATCAGCCCCAGCATTTT
CDR3: CASSTPRGGVSNQPQHF
J: TRBJ1-5
size: .
D: .
V: TRBV2
length: 17

DNA: TGCGCCAGCAGTCTACGAGGCACAGATACGCAGTATTTT
CDR3: CASSLRGTDTQYF
J: TRBJ2-3
size: .
D: .
V: TRBV5-1
length: 13

DNA: TGTGCCAGCAGTCCTGCTATGGGGGCGGCTAATGAAAAACTGTTTTTT
CDR3: CASSPAMGAANEKLFF
J: TRBJ1-4
size: few
D: .
V: TRBV28
length: 16

DNA: TGTGCCTGGAATTTTGGGAGGGCTAGGAATGAGCAGTTCTTC
CDR3: CAWNFGRARNEQFF
J: TRBJ2-1
size: .
D: TRBD2
V: TRBV30
length: 14

DNA: TGTGCCAGCAGTTCCGGGACAGGCGACTACGAGCAGTACTTC
CDR3: CASSSGTGDYEQYF
J: TRBJ2-7
size: .
D: TRBD1
V: TRBV5-6
length: 14

DNA: TGTGCCAGCAGTCCAGGTGGCGGGGGTGAGCAGTTCTTC
CDR3: CASSPGGGGEQFF
J: TRBJ2-1
size: .
D: TRBD2
V: TRBV28
length: 13

DNA: TGTGCCAGCAGCCCCCTCTCCGGGACTAGCGGCGAGCAGTACTTC
CDR3: CASSPLSGTSGEQYF
J: TRBJ2-7
size: few
D: TRBD2
V: TRBV4-2
length: 15

DNA: TGCGCCAGCAGCCTAGGGACAGGGAACGGCTACACCTTC
CDR3: CASSLGTGNGYTF
J: TRBJ1-2
size: .
D: TRBD1
V: TRBV5-1
length: 13